This T cell receptor beta chain was sequenced for a study of OX40 agonist ivuxolimab in advanced cancers. Profiling relied on immunoSEQ multiplex PCR, and the TCRdb table lists in-frame clones only, not all of them. The repertoire holds about 83,000 clones, approximately 84% seen once, with around 7.5% in the top ten. This TCR was sampled from an adult with an advanced solid tumor such as melanoma, head and neck, liver or kidney cancer. The sample here was CD4+ or CD8+ T cells sorted from blood, taken in a trial of the OX40 agonist ivuxolimab.

The DNA for the CDR3 is TGTGCCAGCAGACAGGGATGGAACTATGGCTACACCTTC. This gives the protein CASRQGWNYGYTF. The chain uses TRBV6-5 and TRBJ1-2; D may be TRBD1 (6 bases). The CDR3 consists of 13 residues. Trimming removed 6 bases at V and 2 bases at J, with 10 bases between. Germline lookup yields CDR1 MNHEY and CDR2 SVGAGI.